This entry lists 9 T cell receptor beta chains sequenced from one sample in a study of shared clonotypes between healthy human individuals. The data were produced by immunoSEQ multiplex PCR, yet TCRdb's version contains in-frame clones alone and is incomplete. The profile shows more than 2 million clones, 95% of them singletons. The sequenced material came from naive CD4+ T cells sorted from blood. Subset given: CD45RA+ positively selected. These receptors were taken from a man aged 18 to 29 in good health.

The chain carries TRBV7-2 and TRBJ2-3, with 8 positions matching TRBD1. Germline V CDR1 and CDR2: SGHTA, FQGNSA. J was trimmed by 6 bases and V by 5 bases; bases with no gene match: 10. CDR3 length equals 15 residues. CDR3 residues: CASSDWDRPGDTQYF. CDR3 DNA: TGTGCCAGCAGCGACTGGGACAGGCCGGGGGATACGCAGTATTTT.

A note on this clone: At the DNA level, this CDR3 is encoded by other sequences in the same sample as well. V is TRBV13 and J is TRBJ2-7; maybe TRBD1 (5 bases). The CDR3 runs to 14 residues. V shed 6 bases and J shed 0 bases, with 12 bases lying between them. CDR1 PRHDT and CDR2 FYEKMQ come from the germline V gene (reference sequence). The CDR3 coding sequence is TGTGCCAGCAGTCGTAACAGGCCCTCCTACGAGCAGTACTTC. This gives the protein CASSRNRPSYEQYF.

J is TRBJ1-1 and V is TRBV11-2; D not certain. V was clipped by 5 bases and J by 1 base, with 14 bases between them. Per the germline V gene, CDR1 is SGHAT and CDR2 is FQNNGV. This CDR3 has 15 residues. CDR3 bases: TGTGCCAGCAGCCCCAGACCGGGGTCGAACACTGAAGCTTTCTTT. It is translated as CASSPRPGSNTEAFF.

V gene TRBV28 combines with J gene TRBJ2-5, with D possibly being TRBD1 or TRBD2 (6 bases each). CDR1 is MDHEN and CDR2 is SYDVKM in the germline V gene. V was clipped by 5 bases and J by 5 bases, with 15 bases between them. The CDR3 is made up of 14 amino acids. CDR3: CASSPGGAGETQYF. The CDR3 DNA is TGTGCCAGCAGTCCCGGGGGCGCAGGGGAGACCCAGTACTTC.

The chain has TRBV5-1 and TRBJ1-5; D remains ambiguous. The length of the CDR3 is 16 residues. Between the trimmed V and J ends, which lost 4 bases and 0 bases, there was a span of 14 bases. The germline CDR1 and CDR2 sequences are SGHRS and YFSETQ. The CDR3 nucleotides read TGCGCCAGCAGCCTGGATGCAGGTGGTAGCAATCAGCCCCAGCATTTT. This encodes CASSLDAGGSNQPQHF.

The J gene is TRBJ2-5, the V gene TRBV2; D remains ambiguous. Germline V CDR1 and CDR2: SNHLY, FYNNEI. The CDR3 length is 13 residues. V gave up 7 bases and J gave up 1 base, with 10 bases separating them. CDR3 residues: CASNGDLQETQYF. In DNA form, the CDR3 reads TGTGCCAGCAACGGTGACCTCCAAGAGACCCAGTACTTC.

The rearrangement joins TRBV29-1 to TRBJ2-7; no firm D call. Trimming pared 4 bases from V and 2 bases from J, leaving 12 bases between. The CDR3 totals 13 residues. Germline-derived CDR1 and CDR2 are SQVTM and ANQGSEA. In DNA form, the CDR3 reads TGCAGCGTTGCCGCCGGGTCCACCTACGAGCAGTACTTC. Protein product: CSVAAGSTYEQYF.

Regarding this clone: The identical CDR3 is also encoded by other nucleotide sequences in the sample. CDR3 DNA sequence: TGCGCCAGCAGCCTACAGGGCTACACTGAAGCTTTCTTT. Translation gives CASSLQGYTEAFF. The J gene is TRBJ1-1, the V gene TRBV5-1; tentatively, D is TRBD1 (6 bases). The V end lost 4 bases, the J end lost 3 bases, and 10 bases lay between the germline ends. The CDR3 extends over 13 amino acids. Germline V gene sequence: CDR1 SGHRS, CDR2 YFSETQ. The whole variable domain, remainder taken from reference TRBV5-1 and TRBJ1-1, is KAGVTQTPRYLIKTRGQQVTLSCSPISGHRSVSWYQQTPGQGLQFLFEYFSETQRNKGNFPGRFSGRQFSNSRSEMNVSTLELGDSALYLCASSLQGYTEAFFGQGTRLTVV.

Regarding this clone: The same CDR3 arises from other DNA sequences in this sample as well. The chain couples TRBV5-1 to TRBJ2-7; D remains ambiguous. Germline V lookup: CDR1 SGHRS, CDR2 YFSETQ. CDR3 size: 15 residues. Trimming pared 4 bases from V and 2 bases from J, leaving 16 bases between. The CDR3 here is CASSPPRAGPYEQYF. DNA of the CDR3: TGCGCCAGCAGCCCCCCAAGGGCAGGTCCCTACGAGCAGTACTTC.